This TCR beta chain was profiled in a study of CD8 T cells in ankylosing spondylitis. Comments on this clonotype: Its specificity is unknown.

Each TCR beta library was made by quantitative 5'-RACE that incorporated molecular barcodes. TCRdb re-called the 5' RACE reads through MiXCR, storing one row per CDR3 protein. Seen here are under 850,000 distinct CDR3 sequences, around 20% observed once, and the top ten hold around 19%. Overall study findings and caveats: Roughly eight highly homologous variants formed a TCR beta motif that appeared characteristic of ankylosing spondylitis blood.

This CDR3 is 18 amino acids long. The V end lost 5 bases, the J end lost 1 base, and 22 bases lay between the germline ends. The V call is TRBV12-3 or TRBV12-4, the J call TRBJ2-3; a possible D gene is TRBD2 (5 bases). The receptor's source is a male donor with ankylosing spondylitis. Sequenced: blood, either unsorted or a sorted T cell fraction (not recorded which). This CDR3 reads CASSPTATSFSGTDTQYF. CDR3 bases: TGTGCCAGCAGTCCCACCGCAACATCCTTTAGCGGCACAGATACGCAGTATTTT.